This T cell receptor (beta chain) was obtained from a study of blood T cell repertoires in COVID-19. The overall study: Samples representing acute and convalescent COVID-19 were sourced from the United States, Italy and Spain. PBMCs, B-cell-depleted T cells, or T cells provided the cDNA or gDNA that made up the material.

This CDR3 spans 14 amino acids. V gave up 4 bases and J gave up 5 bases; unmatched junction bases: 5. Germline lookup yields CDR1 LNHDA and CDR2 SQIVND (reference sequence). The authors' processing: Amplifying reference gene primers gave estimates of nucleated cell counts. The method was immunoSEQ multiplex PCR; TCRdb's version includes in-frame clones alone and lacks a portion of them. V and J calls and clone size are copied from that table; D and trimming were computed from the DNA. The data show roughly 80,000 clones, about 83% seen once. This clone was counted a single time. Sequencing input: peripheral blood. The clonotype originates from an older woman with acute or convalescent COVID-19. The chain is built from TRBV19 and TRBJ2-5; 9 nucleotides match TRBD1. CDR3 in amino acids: CASSTTGGVETQYF. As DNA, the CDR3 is TGTGCCAGTAGTACCACAGGGGGCGTCGAGACCCAGTACTTC. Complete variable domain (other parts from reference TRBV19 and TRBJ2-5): DGGITQSPKYLFRKEGQNVTLSCEQNLNHDAMYWYRQDPGQGLRLIYYSQIVNDFQKGDIAEGYSVSREKKESFPLTVTSAQKNPTAFYLCASSTTGGVETQYFGPGTRLLVL.